What follows are 17 T cell receptor beta chains derived from one specimen sequenced in a study of blood T cell repertoires in COVID-19 (TCRdb year 2020). The library was made by the immunoSEQ multiplex PCR assay. Here the immuneACCESS table is served through TCRdb, limited to in-frame sequences with V and J called. Missing clones are a known gap in these copies; in checked studies unresolved V genes cover under half, and the rest lacks a known reason. For this sample the table gives more than 400,000 clones, of which about nine tenths were detected only once. Under 0.85% of the sample is in the top ten clones. Sequencing was performed on PBMCs or T cells enriched from blood (not recorded which). The source is a woman aged 18 to 35 who had recovered from COVID-19.

The gene calls are TRBV6-5 and TRBJ2-5; 10 bases are a match to TRBD2. The CDR3 runs 15 residues. Germline V gives CDR1 MNHEY, CDR2 SVGAGI. V shed 6 bases and J 5 bases; nucleotides not matched to a gene: 9. This CDR3 reads CASSWSGLAAETQYF. CDR3 coding DNA: TGTGCCAGCAGCTGGTCCGGACTAGCGGCGGAGACCCAGTACTTC.

The CDR3 is CAWSPLAGGTYEQYF. DNA of the CDR3: TGTGCCTGGAGTCCCCTAGCGGGGGGGACCTACGAGCAGTACTTC. V usage is TRBV30 and J usage is TRBJ2-7, with TRBD2 matching 12 bases. The germline V gene has CDR1 GTSNPN and CDR2 SVGIG (reference sequence). Losses at the gene ends were 2 bases for V and 2 bases for J; bases not matched to a gene: 4. CDR3 length: 15 amino acids.

This chain links TRBV7-6 with TRBJ2-1; 15 nucleotides line up with TRBD2. CDR3 length: 17 amino acids. Germline V lookup: CDR1 SGHVS, CDR2 FNYEAQ. V trimming: 5 bases; J trimming: 1 base; junction bases outside the gene matches: 3. CDR3 region: CASSIGTSGGSYNEQFF. CDR3 coding DNA: TGTGCCAGCAGCATAGGGACTAGCGGGGGGTCCTACAATGAGCAGTTCTTC.

The chain employs TRBV3-1 (or the pseudogene TRBV3-2) and TRBJ2-7; 13 bases match TRBD2. This CDR3 spans 15 amino acids. Germline trimming cut 2 bases from V and 7 bases from J; bases unmatched to any gene: 5. CDR1 is LGHDT and CDR2 is YNNKEL in the germline V gene (reference sequence). CDR3 in amino acids: CASSQSRTSGGEQYF. CDR3 nucleotide sequence: TGTGCCAGCAGCCAATCCAGGACTAGCGGGGGTGAGCAGTACTTC.

V gene TRBV5-1 combines with J gene TRBJ2-5, with TRBD2 identical over 7 bases. The germline V gene encodes CDR1 SGHRS and CDR2 YFSETQ. The CDR3 covers 14 residues. Trimming cost V 4 bases and J 0 bases; bases outside gene matches: 3. The CDR3 region has the DNA TGCGCCAGCAGCCTCGGGACTAACCAAGAGACCCAGTACTTC. It translates to CASSLGTNQETQYF.

This clone was counted a few times. This chain uses TRBV2 with TRBJ1-1; D gene unclear. Trimming took 7 bases from V and 3 from J, leaving 12 bases between them. The CDR3 covers 13 residues. Germline values: CDR1 SNHLY, CDR2 FYNNEI. CDR3 amino acids: CASKAELDTEAFF. DNA for the CDR3: TGTGCCAGCAAGGCGGAGCTGGACACTGAAGCTTTCTTT.

This clone was recorded only once. This chain joins TRBV4-1 and TRBJ1-3, with D uncertain. The CDR3 has 15 residues. Between the trimmed V and J ends, which lost 6 bases and 1 base, there was a span of 13 bases. Germline V gene data show CDR1 as MGHRA and CDR2 as YSYEKL. This CDR3 reads CASSPVGTSGNTIYF. The DNA for the CDR3 is TGCGCCAGCAGTCCGGTTGGTACGTCTGGAAACACCATATATTTT.

This chain uses TRBV7-9 with TRBJ1-1, with D possibly being TRBD1 (6 bases). CDR3 size: 15 residues. Trimming left V 5 bases short and J 1 base short, with 14 bases between. Per the germline V gene, CDR1 is SEHNR and CDR2 is FQNEAQ (reference sequence). CDR3 nucleotide sequence: TGTGCCAGCAGCCTTTATCAGGGGCGGAACACTGAAGCTTTCTTT. Protein product: CASSLYQGRNTEAFF.

V gene TRBV28 combines with J gene TRBJ2-1, with D possibly TRBD2 on 5 matching bases. Germline V gene sequence: CDR1 MDHEN, CDR2 SYDVKM. The V and J ends lost 6 bases and 1 base respectively, with 13 bases between them. This CDR3 is 15 amino acids long. The DNA for the CDR3 is TGTGCCAGCAGAAGCGGCGGCGGATCCTACAATGAGCAGTTCTTC. Amino acid sequence: CASRSGGGSYNEQFF.

The V and J genes are TRBV5-1 and TRBJ2-2, with 7 positions matching TRBD1. There are 14 residues in the CDR3. The V gene end was trimmed by 2 bases and the J gene end by 6 bases; junction bases not matched to a gene: 4. Germline CDR1 and CDR2: SGHRS and YFSETQ. This CDR3 reads CASSFEGAAGELFF. CDR3 in DNA: TGCGCCAGCAGCTTTGAGGGGGCCGCCGGGGAGCTGTTTTTT.

The V and J genes are TRBV5-1 and TRBJ1-3; no definite D call. V lost 4 bases to trimming and J lost 2 bases, with 13 bases between them. In germline, CDR1 is SGHRS, CDR2 YFSETQ. CDR3 size: 15 residues. CDR3 DNA sequence: TGCGCCAGCAGCCCTGACTTGTCCCCTGGAAACACCATATATTTT. Protein: CASSPDLSPGNTIYF.

The V call is TRBV7-2, the J call TRBJ1-2; 9 bases line up with TRBD1. This CDR3 is 15 amino acids long. The germline V gene encodes CDR1 SGHTA and CDR2 FQGNSA. J was trimmed by 10 bases and V by 0 bases; bases with no gene match: 9. This CDR3 is CASSLAVGTGSLYTF. The DNA for the CDR3 is TGTGCCAGCAGCTTAGCGGTTGGGACAGGGAGCCTCTACACCTTC.

The gene calls are TRBV5-1 and TRBJ1-1; D perhaps matches TRBD1 (5 bases). Germline-derived CDR1 and CDR2 are SGHRS and YFSETQ. The CDR3 has 15 amino acids. V was cut by 0 bases and J by 5 bases, with 14 bases left in between. CDR3 nucleotide sequence: TGCGCCAGCAGCTTGGAGGGGAATAGAGGAACTGAAGCTTTCTTT. Translating it yields CASSLEGNRGTEAFF. Drawing the rest from reference TRBV5-1 and TRBJ1-1, the complete variable domain is KAGVTQTPRYLIKTRGQQVTLSCSPISGHRSVSWYQQTPGQGLQFLFEYFSETQRNKGNFPGRFSGRQFSNSRSEMNVSTLELGDSALYLCASSLEGNRGTEAFFGQGTRLTVV.

The chain links TRBV5-1 to TRBJ1-4; D might be TRBD1 (6 bases). The CDR3 runs to 15 residues. V lost 0 bases, J lost 5 bases, and 11 bases lay in between. CDR1 is SGHRS and CDR2 is YFSETQ in the germline V gene. CDR3 bases: TGCGCCAGCAGCTTGGCCGAGGGGGTGAATGAAAAACTGTTTTTT. Translating gives CASSLAEGVNEKLFF.

This clone is a singleton in its sample. The chain has TRBV10-3 and TRBJ2-5; possibly TRBD1 for D (6 bases). CDR1 ENHRY and CDR2 SYGVKD come from the germline V gene. The V gene lost 6 bases and the J gene lost 3 bases, with 20 bases spanning the gap. The CDR3 has 16 residues. The CDR3 is CAISSRVADREETQYF. The DNA for the CDR3 is TGTGCCATCAGCTCACGAGTCGCGGACAGAGAAGAGACCCAGTACTTC.

The J gene is TRBJ2-5, the V gene TRBV15; D is uncertain. The germline gives CDR1 LNHNV, CDR2 YYDKDF (reference sequence). The CDR3 totals 17 residues. Trimming pared 0 bases from V and 6 bases from J, leaving 20 bases between. The CDR3 DNA follows: TGTGCCACCAGCAGAGATCTAGACTCCACCAGCAAAAAGACCCAGTACTTC. This codes for CATSRDLDSTSKKTQYF.

The chain is built from TRBV11-2 and TRBJ2-1, with D perhaps matching TRBD1 (6 bases). Germline lookup yields CDR1 SGHAT and CDR2 FQNNGV. The V end lost 8 bases, the J end lost 0 bases, and 17 bases lay between the germline ends. CDR3 length: 16 residues. The CDR3 DNA is TGTGCCAGCCGCGCTTGGGGGCAGAGCTCCTACAATGAGCAGTTCTTC. Translation: CASRAWGQSSYNEQFF. Filled out from reference TRBV11-2 and TRBJ2-1, the complete variable domain reads EAGVAQSPRYKIIEKRQSVAFWCNPISGHATLYWYQQILGQGPKLLIQFQNNGVVDDSQLPKDRFSAERLKGVDSTLKIQPAKLEDSAVYLCASRAWGQSSYNEQFFGPGTRLTVL.